This T cell receptor beta chain was identified during a study of Graves' ophthalmopathy and Graves' hyperthyroidism. RNA served as the template for amplifying TCR beta CDR3 regions. Second-round multiplex PCR came after a first-round RT-PCR that employed HTBI primers. TCRdb reanalysed the multiplex PCR reads using MiXCR and keeps one entry per CDR3 protein. The repertoire holds about 740,000 distinct CDR3 sequences, approximately 40% seen once, with 40% to 45% in the top ten. This clonotype has more than one count but fewer than ten. This TCR was sampled from an adult man with Graves' ophthalmopathy. The sequencing input was peripheral blood.

The CDR3 sequence: CASSLSAGLRYEQYF. The CDR3 DNA follows: TGTGCCAGCAGCTTATCAGCAGGCCTACGTTACGAGCAGTACTTC. The rearrangement links TRBV7-2 to TRBJ2-7; D unclear. Looked up from germline, CDR1 is SGHTA and CDR2 is FQGNSA. The V gene lost 2 bases and the J gene lost 4 bases, with 15 bases spanning the gap. The CDR3 consists of 15 residues.